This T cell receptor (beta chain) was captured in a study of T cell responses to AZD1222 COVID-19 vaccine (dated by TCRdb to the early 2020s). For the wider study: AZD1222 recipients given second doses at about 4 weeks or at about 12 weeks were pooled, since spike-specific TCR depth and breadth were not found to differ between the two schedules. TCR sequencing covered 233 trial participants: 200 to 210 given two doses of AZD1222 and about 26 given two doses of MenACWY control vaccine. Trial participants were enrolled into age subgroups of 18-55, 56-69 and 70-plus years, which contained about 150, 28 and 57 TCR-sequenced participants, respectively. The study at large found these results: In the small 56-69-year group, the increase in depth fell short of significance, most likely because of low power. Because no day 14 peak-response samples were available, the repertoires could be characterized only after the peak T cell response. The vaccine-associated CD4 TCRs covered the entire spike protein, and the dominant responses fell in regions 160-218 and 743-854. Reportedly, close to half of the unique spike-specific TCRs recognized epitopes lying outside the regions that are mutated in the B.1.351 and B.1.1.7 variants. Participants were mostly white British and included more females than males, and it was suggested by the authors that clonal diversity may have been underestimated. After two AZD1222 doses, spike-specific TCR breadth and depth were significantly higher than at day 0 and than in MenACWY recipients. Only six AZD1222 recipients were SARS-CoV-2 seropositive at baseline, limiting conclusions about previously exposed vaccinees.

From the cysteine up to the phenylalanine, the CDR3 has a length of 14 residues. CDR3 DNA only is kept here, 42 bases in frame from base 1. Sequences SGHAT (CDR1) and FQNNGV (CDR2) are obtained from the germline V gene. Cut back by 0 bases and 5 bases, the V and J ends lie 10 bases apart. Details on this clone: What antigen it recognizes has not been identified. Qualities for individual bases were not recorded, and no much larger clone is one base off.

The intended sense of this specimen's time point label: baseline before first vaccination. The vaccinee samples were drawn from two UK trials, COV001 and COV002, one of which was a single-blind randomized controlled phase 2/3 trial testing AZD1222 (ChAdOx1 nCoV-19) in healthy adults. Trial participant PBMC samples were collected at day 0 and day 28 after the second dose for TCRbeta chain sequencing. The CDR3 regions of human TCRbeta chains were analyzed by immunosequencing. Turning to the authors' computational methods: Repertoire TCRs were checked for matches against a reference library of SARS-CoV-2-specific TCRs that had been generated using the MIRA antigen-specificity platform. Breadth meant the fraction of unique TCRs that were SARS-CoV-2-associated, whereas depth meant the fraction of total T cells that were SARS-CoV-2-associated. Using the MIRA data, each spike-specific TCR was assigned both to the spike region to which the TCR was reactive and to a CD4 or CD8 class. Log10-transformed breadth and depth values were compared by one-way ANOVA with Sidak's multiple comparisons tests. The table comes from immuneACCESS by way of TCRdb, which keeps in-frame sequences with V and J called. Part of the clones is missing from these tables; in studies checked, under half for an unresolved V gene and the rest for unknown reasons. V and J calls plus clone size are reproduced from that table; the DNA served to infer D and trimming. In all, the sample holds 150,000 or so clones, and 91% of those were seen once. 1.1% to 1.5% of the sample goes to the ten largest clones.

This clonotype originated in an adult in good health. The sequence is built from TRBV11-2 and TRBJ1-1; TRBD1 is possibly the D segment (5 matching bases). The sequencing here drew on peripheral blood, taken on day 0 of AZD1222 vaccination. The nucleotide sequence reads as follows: TGTGCCAGCAGCTTAGATGGGGGGGGGACTGAAGCTTTCTTT. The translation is CASSLDGGGTEAFF.